Listed below are T cell receptor beta chains from one sample, sequenced in a study of neurological immune-mediated disorders. TCRdb re-analysed the 5' RACE reads in MiXCR, keeping a single row per CDR3 protein. Of about 95,000 distinct CDR3 sequences in the sample, 3% to 4% were seen once. The sequencing input was PBMCs. The receptors here all came from a woman aged 18-30 years with multiple sclerosis. Both conserved end residues are part of each CDR3.

j_gene: TRBJ2-2
v_gene: TRBV12-3/TRBV12-4
CDR3aa: CASLQGVWDGELFF

j_gene: TRBJ2-3
v_gene: TRBV5-1
CDR3aa: CASSASGAQYF

j_gene: TRBJ2-3
v_gene: TRBV6-1
CDR3aa: CASSGPQGWGVKTDTQYF

j_gene: TRBJ2-1
v_gene: TRBV6-5
CDR3aa: CASSYSANRVNEQFF

j_gene: TRBJ2-1
v_gene: TRBV10-3
CDR3aa: CAISESQIQNEQFF

j_gene: TRBJ2-1
v_gene: TRBV6-5
CDR3aa: CASRDLRGSYNEQFF

j_gene: TRBJ2-7
v_gene: TRBV29-1
CDR3aa: CSVVSRGSYEQYF

j_gene: TRBJ2-1
v_gene: TRBV5-5
CDR3aa: CASSLGSEDEQFF

j_gene: TRBJ1-1
v_gene: TRBV5-1
CDR3aa: CASSLRRTGGPSTEAFF

j_gene: TRBJ1-2
v_gene: TRBV5-6
CDR3aa: CASSLPAVYGYTF

j_gene: TRBJ1-1
v_gene: TRBV28
CDR3aa: CASIRQERIGVNTEAFF

j_gene: TRBJ2-7
v_gene: TRBV27
CDR3aa: CASSLGGNEQYF

j_gene: TRBJ2-5
v_gene: TRBV12-3/TRBV12-4
CDR3aa: CASTHSSQETQYF

j_gene: TRBJ2-7
v_gene: TRBV5-1
CDR3aa: CASSTEGIYEQYF

j_gene: TRBJ1-2
v_gene: TRBV5-6
CDR3aa: CASSPGQGARDGYTF

j_gene: TRBJ1-1
v_gene: TRBV29-1
CDR3aa: CSVVRGNTEAFF

j_gene: TRBJ2-3
v_gene: TRBV2
CDR3aa: CASSDHRDSTSDTQYF

j_gene: TRBJ2-7
v_gene: TRBV6-5
CDR3aa: CASRQTGDEQYF

j_gene: TRBJ2-2
v_gene: TRBV29-1
CDR3aa: CSVVGHRDTGELFF

j_gene: TRBJ1-6
v_gene: TRBV7-2
CDR3aa: CASSPPPGTGSSPLNF

j_gene: TRBJ2-4
v_gene: TRBV10-3
CDR3aa: CAISDPQNREGAKNIQYF

j_gene: TRBJ1-2
v_gene: TRBV5-1
CDR3aa: CASSLDRVRDGYTF

j_gene: TRBJ2-2
v_gene: TRBV10-3
CDR3aa: CAIRKADRERTGELFF

j_gene: TRBJ2-2
v_gene: TRBV5-6
CDR3aa: CASSFRAGGQGGAGELFF

j_gene: TRBJ2-3
v_gene: TRBV10-3
CDR3aa: CAISQTSGGTDTQYF

j_gene: TRBJ1-1
v_gene: TRBV7-9
CDR3aa: CASSFAGTGNTEAFF

j_gene: TRBJ2-3
v_gene: TRBV7-2
CDR3aa: CASSDTNWGDTQYF

j_gene: TRBJ2-1
v_gene: TRBV28
CDR3aa: CALGATGVFEQFF

j_gene: TRBJ2-1
v_gene: TRBV20-1
CDR3aa: CSALLRAGVYNEQFF

j_gene: TRBJ2-7
v_gene: TRBV7-6
CDR3aa: CASSLVGAYEQYF

j_gene: TRBJ2-7
v_gene: TRBV6-1
CDR3aa: CASGWTGVYEQYF

j_gene: TRBJ2-6
v_gene: TRBV18
CDR3aa: CASSPYNSGANVLTF

j_gene: TRBJ2-1
v_gene: TRBV7-2
CDR3aa: CASSVTTGGGRNEQFF

j_gene: TRBJ2-7
v_gene: TRBV20-1
CDR3aa: CSAPSGNAYEQYF

j_gene: TRBJ2-2
v_gene: TRBV7-7
CDR3aa: CASSHGAEGELFF

j_gene: TRBJ2-2
v_gene: TRBV5-1
CDR3aa: CASSWDTANTGELFF

j_gene: TRBJ2-1
v_gene: TRBV6-2/TRBV6-3
CDR3aa: CATNYYEGEQFF

j_gene: TRBJ2-1
v_gene: TRBV7-2
CDR3aa: CASSLVLAGGPKSWYNEQFF

j_gene: TRBJ2-2
v_gene: TRBV4-1
CDR3aa: CASSPHRTSPTNTGELFF

j_gene: TRBJ2-5
v_gene: TRBV24-1
CDR3aa: CATSGGTRNNPQETQYF

j_gene: TRBJ2-7
v_gene: TRBV28
CDR3aa: CASSLKSWGSYEQYF

j_gene: TRBJ2-5
v_gene: TRBV28
CDR3aa: CASSSGQGSETQYF

j_gene: TRBJ2-1
v_gene: TRBV5-1
CDR3aa: CASSFDRGLDNEQFF

j_gene: TRBJ2-2
v_gene: TRBV28
CDR3aa: CASSFVWGHRIGELFF

j_gene: TRBJ2-5
v_gene: TRBV6-2/TRBV6-3
CDR3aa: CASSLTETQYF

j_gene: TRBJ1-5
v_gene: TRBV20-1
CDR3aa: CSARNRGGEPQHF

j_gene: TRBJ2-7
v_gene: TRBV7-2
CDR3aa: CASSRTGLVAYEQYF

j_gene: TRBJ2-1
v_gene: TRBV20-1
CDR3aa: CSARDHGGLAIYNEQFF

j_gene: TRBJ1-5
v_gene: TRBV20-1
CDR3aa: CSASGRVGWSNQPQHF

j_gene: TRBJ2-1
v_gene: TRBV6-2/TRBV6-3
CDR3aa: CASSPGLEYNEQFF

j_gene: TRBJ1-3
v_gene: TRBV7-2
CDR3aa: CASSSQGAPGNTIYF

j_gene: TRBJ2-3
v_gene: TRBV4-1
CDR3aa: CASSQVLLAGGYTDTQYF

j_gene: TRBJ2-7
v_gene: TRBV4-3
CDR3aa: CASSQGPGADEQYF

j_gene: TRBJ1-1
v_gene: TRBV20-1
CDR3aa: CSARGGHGAFF

j_gene: TRBJ1-1
v_gene: TRBV5-5
CDR3aa: CASSNLVNTEAFF

j_gene: TRBJ2-7
v_gene: TRBV15
CDR3aa: CATSTARGEQYF